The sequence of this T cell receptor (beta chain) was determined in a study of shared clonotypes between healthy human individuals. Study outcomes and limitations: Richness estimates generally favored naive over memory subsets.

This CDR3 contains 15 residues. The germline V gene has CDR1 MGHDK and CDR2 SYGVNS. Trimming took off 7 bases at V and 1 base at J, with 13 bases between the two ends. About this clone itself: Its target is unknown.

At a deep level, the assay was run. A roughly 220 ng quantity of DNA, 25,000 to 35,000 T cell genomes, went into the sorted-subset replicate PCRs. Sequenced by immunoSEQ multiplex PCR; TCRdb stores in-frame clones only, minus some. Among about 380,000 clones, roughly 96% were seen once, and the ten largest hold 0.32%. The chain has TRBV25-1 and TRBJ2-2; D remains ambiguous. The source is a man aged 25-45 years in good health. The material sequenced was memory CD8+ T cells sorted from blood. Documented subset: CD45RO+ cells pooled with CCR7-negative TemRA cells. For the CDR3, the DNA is TGTGCCAGCATTCGTGACGAAGTGAACACCGGGGAGCTGTTTTTT. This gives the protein CASIRDEVNTGELFF.